The subject of this entry is one T cell receptor beta chain. This receptor's antigen is unknown. No base qualities exist here, and no much larger clone lies one base off it. This record comes from a study of radiotherapy plus CTLA-4 blockade in lung cancer (dated by TCRdb to 2017 to 2018). At the level of the whole study: Objective responses occurred in approximately 17% of enrolled patients, and roughly 30% achieved disease control. Overall study results and their limits: After treatment with radiotherapy and ipilimumab, TCR clones that came from tumors expanded in the peripheral blood. The strongest predictors of response, as reported, were early dynamic changes in blood T cell clones along with a rise in serum interferon-beta after radiation.

To prepare the library, the immunoSEQ multiplex PCR assay was applied. The table comes from immuneACCESS by way of TCRdb, which keeps in-frame sequences with V and J called. Part of the clones is missing from these tables; in studies checked, under half for an unresolved V gene and the rest for unknown reasons. The sample contains approximately 77,000 clones, about 84% of them found a single time. 0.79% of the sample is taken by the ten largest. Spanning cysteine to phenylalanine, the CDR3 consists of 16 amino acids. CDR3 DNA only is kept here, 48 bases in frame from base 1. Germline trimming amounts to 3 bases on V and 3 bases on J, with 9 as the count of junction bases outside the gene matches. The study tested focal radiation therapy combined with CTLA-4 blockade (ipilimumab) in patients with chemo-refractory metastatic non-small-cell lung cancer.

This sample comprised peripheral blood, obtained from a patient treated with radiotherapy plus ipilimumab. This receptor chain uses TRBV5-3 and TRBJ2-1, and 7 junctional nucleotides match TRBD2. TRBV5-3 is an ORF, and what it does is uncertain. The TCR was taken from a human donor with non-small cell lung cancer who had stable disease on radiotherapy plus ipilimumab. The DNA sequence follows: TGTGCCAGAAGCTGGGCCGGGGGGTGTAACTACAATGAGCAGTTCTTC. Translation gives CARSWAGGCNYNEQFF.